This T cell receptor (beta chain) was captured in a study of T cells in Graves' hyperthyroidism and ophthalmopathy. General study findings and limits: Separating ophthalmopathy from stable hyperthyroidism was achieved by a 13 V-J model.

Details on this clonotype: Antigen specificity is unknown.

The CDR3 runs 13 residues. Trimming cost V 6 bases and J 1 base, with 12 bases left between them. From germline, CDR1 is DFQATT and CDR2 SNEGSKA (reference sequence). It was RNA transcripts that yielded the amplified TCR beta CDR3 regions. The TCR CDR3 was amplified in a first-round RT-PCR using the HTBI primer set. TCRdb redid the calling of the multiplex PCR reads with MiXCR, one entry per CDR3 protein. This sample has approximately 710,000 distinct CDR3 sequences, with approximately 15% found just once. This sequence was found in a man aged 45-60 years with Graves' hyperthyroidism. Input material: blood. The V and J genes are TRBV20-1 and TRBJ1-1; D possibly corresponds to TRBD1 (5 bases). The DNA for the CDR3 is TGCAGTGCAGAGGGACGGAGGAACACTGAAGCTTTCTTT. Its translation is CSAEGRRNTEAFF.